Sequencing of this T cell receptor (beta chain) was carried out in a study of T cells in Graves' hyperthyroidism and ophthalmopathy. Thyroid ultrasound, orbital computed tomography, clinical symptoms, and serum thyroxine and TRAb underpinned diagnoses. The sample holds many counts of this clonotype. Per germline, CDR1 DFQATT and CDR2 SNEGSKA (reference sequence). V was pared by 6 bases and J by 3 bases, with 8 bases of the junction left unmatched. The CDR3 runs 15 residues. TCR beta CDR3 sequences were amplified from RNA transcripts. HTBI primers were employed in a first-round RT-PCR of the TCR CDR3. TCRdb passed the multiplex PCR reads through MiXCR, listing each CDR3 protein once. Here the sample spans around 250,000 distinct CDR3 sequences, just over 14% being singletons.

This rearrangement joins TRBV20-1 to TRBJ2-3; 11 nucleotides match TRBD2. The sequenced sample consisted of blood. The receptor was derived from a woman between 35 and 50 years old with Graves' hyperthyroidism that later progressed to Graves' ophthalmopathy. DNA of the CDR3: TGCAGTGCCTTACTACTAGCGGGAGTAACAGATACGCAGTATTTT. Amino acid sequence: CSALLLAGVTDTQYF.